These T cell receptor beta chains were read from a single sample in a study of Ad26.COV2.S vaccination and SARS-CoV-2 variants. TCRdb's copy holds only in-frame clones and misses some; the assay was immunoSEQ multiplex PCR. This sample has approximately 480,000 clones, with around nine tenths found just once. The source material was peripheral blood, sampled in a trial of Ad26.COV2.S vaccine versus placebo. All receptors come from a person aged 18-60 years who received the Ad26.COV2.S COVID-19 vaccine or a placebo. CDR3s include the opening cysteine and the closing phenylalanine or tryptophan. Each record gives: J gene, D gene, V gene, clone size, CDR3 protein, CDR3 DNA. A D gene is named only where the DNA matches it firmly. Some rows mark clone size as missing; the rest say once, few, many or name a class of expanded clone.

j_call: TRBJ2-1; d_call: TRBD2; v_call: TRBV7-2; clone_size: NA; cdr3_aa: CASSLVRGAGAYNEQFF; cdr3_nt: TGTGCCAGCAGCTTAGTACGCGGAGCGGGAGCTTACAATGAGCAGTTCTTC
j_call: TRBJ2-2; d_call: NA; v_call: TRBV27; clone_size: NA; cdr3_aa: CASSVVLPQGFRELFF; cdr3_nt: TGTGCCAGCAGCGTTGTTCTCCCTCAGGGGTTTAGGGAGCTGTTTTTT
j_call: TRBJ2-2; d_call: NA; v_call: TRBV28; clone_size: once; cdr3_aa: CASRTQPYTGELFF; cdr3_nt: TGTGCCAGCAGGACACAGCCTTACACCGGGGAGCTGTTTTTT
j_call: TRBJ2-1; d_call: NA; v_call: TRBV29-1; clone_size: NA; cdr3_aa: CSVGSLYNEQFF; cdr3_nt: TGCAGCGTGGGAAGCCTTTACAATGAGCAGTTCTTC
j_call: TRBJ1-4; d_call: TRBD1; v_call: TRBV10-1; clone_size: NA; cdr3_aa: CASRAPGQGRIATNEKLFF; cdr3_nt: TGCGCCAGCAGAGCCCCGGGACAGGGCCGGATTGCAACTAATGAAAAACTGTTTTTT
j_call: TRBJ2-7; d_call: NA; v_call: TRBV5-4; clone_size: NA; cdr3_aa: CASSLTGTRSYEQYF; cdr3_nt: TGTGCCAGCAGCTTAACCGGGACACGCTCCTACGAGCAGTACTTC
j_call: TRBJ2-3; d_call: NA; v_call: TRBV7-6; clone_size: NA; cdr3_aa: CASSGGTDTQYF; cdr3_nt: TGTGCCAGCAGTGGCGGCACAGATACGCAGTATTTT
j_call: TRBJ2-2; d_call: TRBD1; v_call: TRBV30; clone_size: NA; cdr3_aa: CAGKRQGPGELFF; cdr3_nt: TGTGCCGGAAAGAGACAGGGGCCCGGGGAGCTGTTTTTT
j_call: TRBJ1-1; d_call: TRBD1; v_call: TRBV19; clone_size: NA; cdr3_aa: CASSIRTGPAEAFF; cdr3_nt: TGTGCCAGTAGTATTCGGACAGGGCCTGCTGAAGCTTTCTTT
j_call: TRBJ1-1; d_call: NA; v_call: TRBV2; clone_size: NA; cdr3_aa: CASYRLSGTEAFF; cdr3_nt: TGTGCCAGCTATCGGTTATCAGGGACTGAAGCTTTCTTT
j_call: TRBJ1-2; d_call: NA; v_call: TRBV29-1; clone_size: NA; cdr3_aa: CSLFFPDYGYTF; cdr3_nt: TGCAGCCTCTTTTTCCCCGACTATGGCTACACCTTC